This T cell receptor beta chain was retrieved from a study of graft-versus-host responses after intestinal transplantation. Concerning this clone itself: Its antigen is as yet unknown.

This CDR3 comprises 13 residues. V lost 4 bases and J 4 bases, leaving 11 bases between the germline ends. In germline, CDR1 is SGHNT, CDR2 YYREEE (reference sequence). The table came from immunoSEQ multiplex PCR; TCRdb's copy has only in-frame clones and leaves some out. The data hold tens of thousands of clones, with about 94% observed a single time. The sample here was unstimulated CD8+ T cells sorted from spleen or lymph node cells, taken before intestinal transplant. The gene calls are TRBV5-4 and TRBJ1-2; D is perhaps TRBD1 (6 bases). The sequence was collected from a human donor who received an intestinal transplant. The CDR3 bases are TGTGCCAGCAGCCAACAGGGTGTCTATGGCTACACCTTC. It yields the protein CASSQQGVYGYTF.